These T cell receptor beta chains were read from a single sample in a study of T-cell reconstitution after alpha-beta-depleted transplantation in children. TCRdb independently ran MiXCR on the PCR reads; one entry per CDR3 protein. The data show fewer than 250,000 distinct CDR3 sequences, approximately 15% seen once. Here the sequenced sample was PBMCs, mostly from graft donor cells, taken 360 days after TCRalphabeta/CD19-depleted stem cell transplant. The receptor set was obtained from a male patient under 10 years old who had a stem cell transplant for acute lymphoblastic leukemia, so the T cells may come from the graft donor. CDR3s include the opening cysteine and the closing phenylalanine or tryptophan. Each record gives: J gene, V gene, D gene, CDR3 protein. D genes are given only for firm matches.

J: TRBJ2-1
V: TRBV12-3/TRBV12-4
D: NA
CDR3: CASSLVRMGGYEQFF

J: TRBJ1-5
V: TRBV24-1
D: NA
CDR3: CATSTGNQPQHF

J: TRBJ2-3
V: TRBV28
D: NA
CDR3: CASSFLRPLAQGTQYF

J: TRBJ2-7
V: TRBV27
D: NA
CDR3: CASSAGLYYEQYF

J: TRBJ2-1
V: TRBV5-1
D: TRBD2
CDR3: CASSLKASGSINEQFF

J: TRBJ2-7
V: TRBV15
D: NA
CDR3: CATSLERDGPYEQYF

J: TRBJ2-7
V: TRBV10-3
D: NA
CDR3: CAISGRGSTYEQYF

J: TRBJ2-5
V: TRBV14
D: NA
CDR3: CASSQLAMETQYF

J: TRBJ2-7
V: TRBV20-1
D: NA
CDR3: CSARDPVESSYEQYF

J: TRBJ1-4
V: TRBV5-1
D: NA
CDR3: CASSSAGEEKLFF

J: TRBJ2-1
V: TRBV18
D: TRBD2
CDR3: CASSPSSGGSLYNEQFF

J: TRBJ2-2
V: TRBV19
D: NA
CDR3: CASSLNLGFRGDTGELFF

J: TRBJ2-7
V: TRBV7-2
D: TRBD1
CDR3: CASRLQTGGNSYEQYF

J: TRBJ2-2
V: TRBV20-1
D: NA
CDR3: CSAMGGQLNTGELFF

J: TRBJ2-5
V: TRBV20-1
D: TRBD2
CDR3: CSAHMLAGDQETQYF

J: TRBJ2-7
V: TRBV3-1
D: TRBD1
CDR3: CASSQVDRAGEQYF

J: TRBJ2-1
V: TRBV6-2/TRBV6-3
D: TRBD1
CDR3: CASSSGTGFGDEQFF

J: TRBJ2-7
V: TRBV5-1
D: NA
CDR3: CASSLDGNGDEQYF

J: TRBJ2-6
V: TRBV12-3/TRBV12-4
D: NA
CDR3: CASSFVGGANVLTF

J: TRBJ2-1
V: TRBV29-1
D: TRBD1
CDR3: CSVDKGQQFF

J: TRBJ2-7
V: TRBV11-3
D: TRBD2
CDR3: CASSHGGTSENYEQYF

J: TRBJ1-6
V: TRBV28
D: TRBD1
CDR3: CASSSTGGSNSPLHF

J: TRBJ1-1
V: TRBV29-1
D: NA
CDR3: CSVEKRLASTEAFF

J: TRBJ2-5
V: TRBV12-3/TRBV12-4
D: NA
CDR3: CASSFSGTQETQYF

J: TRBJ2-1
V: TRBV4-3
D: NA
CDR3: CASSQDLQDEQFF

J: TRBJ2-7
V: TRBV4-3
D: NA
CDR3: CASSQDGTDYEQYF

J: TRBJ1-2
V: TRBV4-2
D: NA
CDR3: CASSPPDGTLFNYGYTF

J: TRBJ2-7
V: TRBV28
D: TRBD2
CDR3: CASSSLAGAYYEQYF

J: TRBJ2-1
V: TRBV6-2/TRBV6-3
D: TRBD1
CDR3: CASSSGTGYNEEFF

J: TRBJ2-1
V: TRBV4-1
D: TRBD1
CDR3: CASSQDLWDRAWEEQFF

J: TRBJ2-7
V: TRBV2
D: NA
CDR3: CASTRGPEQYF

J: TRBJ1-1
V: TRBV10-2
D: NA
CDR3: CASRRANKNTEAFF

J: TRBJ2-1
V: TRBV19
D: TRBD2
CDR3: CASRPSGGAEQFF

J: TRBJ2-7
V: TRBV4-3
D: TRBD2
CDR3: CASSQTSGGSYEQYF

J: TRBJ1-1
V: TRBV5-1
D: TRBD1
CDR3: CASSSPRQGGLMNTEAFF

J: TRBJ2-1
V: TRBV6-2/TRBV6-3
D: NA
CDR3: CASARGGYNEQFF

J: TRBJ2-1
V: TRBV7-9
D: NA
CDR3: CASSFGGFDNEQFF

J: TRBJ1-1
V: TRBV27
D: NA
CDR3: CASSSINTEAFF

J: TRBJ2-5
V: TRBV11-2
D: TRBD2
CDR3: CASSLGQREFRETQYF

J: TRBJ1-2
V: TRBV12-3/TRBV12-4
D: NA
CDR3: CASSLTARGRFGGYTF